Here is one T cell receptor beta chain with its context. This specimen comes from a study of shared T cell receptors in the human thymus. Assay used: immunoSEQ multiplex PCR; TCRdb lists only in-frame clones, some missing. The sample lists about 730,000 clones; 70% to 90% were seen once. The CDR3 extends over 12 amino acids. Germline V gene data show CDR1 as MNHNS and CDR2 as SASEGT. The V end was cut by 7 bases, the J end by 5 bases, with 11 bases between. These data also formed part of another study, on human thymus T cells. This second study notes: Thymic as well as blood repertoires seemed to favor certain V and J genes unevenly. Thymic repertoires from unrelated individuals overlapped highly, related research reported.

The V call is TRBV6-1, the J call TRBJ2-5, with D possibly TRBD1 on 6 matching bases. The specimen was thymocytes. The TCR comes from a girl in the first two years of life with a congenital heart defect. The CDR3 reads CASNHREETQYF. CDR3 nucleotides: TGTGCCAGCAATCACAGGGAGGAGACCCAGTACTTC.